This is a list of T cell receptor beta chains from one sample in a study of identifying expanded T cells in peripheral blood. Sequencing was performed with immunoSEQ multiplex PCR; in TCRdb, only in-frame clones are kept and a portion is missing. The sample comprises approximately 100,000 clones, around 89% of which are singletons, and roughly 17% rests with the top ten. Sequences were obtained from blood. Source of these receptors: a person between 18 and 75 years old in good health. The CDR3 runs from the conserved cysteine through the conserved F or W. The D gene is left open where the match is weak. Not every row has a clone size; where given, it reads once, few, many or a size class.

>NA|NA|TRBJ1-5|TRBV7-2
CASSLGHRNQPQHF
TGTGCCAGCAGCTTGGGACACCGCAATCAGCCCCAGCATTTT
>TRBD1|NA|TRBJ1-4|TRBV7-8
CASSTGTGYEKLFF
TGTGCCAGCAGCACCGGGACAGGGTATGAAAAACTGTTTTTT
>TRBD1|once|TRBJ1-5|TRBV5-6
CASSLTGAGNQPQHF
TGTGCCAGCAGCTTGACAGGGGCAGGGAATCAGCCCCAGCATTTT
>NA|once|TRBJ1-4|TRBV15
CATSRDPARSGGKLFF
TGTGCCACCAGCAGAGATCCGGCGCGTTCCGGGGGGAAACTGTTTTTT
>TRBD1|NA|TRBJ2-1|TRBV6-5
CASSYLGTGYNEQFF
TGTGCCAGCAGTTATTTAGGGACAGGTTACAATGAGCAGTTCTTC
>TRBD1|NA|TRBJ2-7|TRBV6-1
CASNQGVAYEQYF
TGTGCCAGCAATCAGGGGGTTGCCTACGAGCAGTACTTC
>NA|NA|TRBJ1-1|TRBV6-1
CASSYPGWNTEAFF
TGTGCCAGCAGCTACCCCGGGTGGAACACTGAAGCTTTCTTT
>TRBD1|NA|TRBJ2-7|TRBV7-8
CASTSGGGSYEQYF
TGTGCCAGCACCTCAGGGGGCGGCTCCTACGAGCAGTACTTC
>TRBD1|NA|TRBJ1-1|TRBV6-5
CASSFDRGFNTEAFF
TGTGCCAGCAGTTTCGACAGGGGTTTCAACACTGAAGCTTTCTTT
>NA|NA|TRBJ1-3|TRBV9
CASSATGGPGSGNTIYF
TGTGCCAGCAGCGCCACTGGGGGGCCAGGCTCTGGAAACACCATATATTTT
>NA|NA|TRBJ2-3|TRBV15
CATSRDGRTTDTQYF
TGTGCCACCAGCAGAGACGGCCGGACCACAGATACGCAGTATTTT
>NA|NA|TRBJ2-5|TRBV15
CATSSAGRQETQYF
TGTGCCACCAGCTCGGCAGGGCGTCAGGAGACCCAGTACTTC
>NA|once|TRBJ1-2|TRBV5-8
CASSFPGSYGYTF
TGTGCCAGCAGCTTCCCGGGATCCTATGGCTACACCTTC
>NA|NA|TRBJ1-3|TRBV9
CASSPGGYSGNTIYF
TGTGCCAGCAGCCCCGGCGGTTATTCTGGAAACACCATATATTTT
>TRBD2|once|TRBJ2-3|TRBV18
CASSLAGGTPSTDTQYF
TGTGCCAGCTCACTAGCGGGGGGCACTCCTAGCACAGATACGCAGTATTTT
>NA|NA|TRBJ1-2|TRBV6-1
CASSGSRAEANYGYTF
TGTGCCAGCAGTGGATCGAGGGCTGAGGCTAACTATGGCTACACCTTC
>NA|NA|TRBJ1-6|TRBV4-3
CASSQEYRGGYSSYNSPLHF
TGCGCCAGCAGCCAAGAGTATCGAGGGGGGTACAGCTCCTATAATTCACCCCTCCACTTT
>TRBD1|NA|TRBJ2-7|TRBV10-3
CATRTGLVGNEQYF
TGTGCGACACGGACAGGGCTCGTCGGCAACGAGCAGTACTTC
>TRBD1|NA|TRBJ1-1|TRBV2
CASGRTGLNTEAFF
TGTGCCAGCGGACGGACAGGACTGAACACTGAAGCTTTCTTT
>NA|NA|TRBJ2-1|TRBV28
CASSHNEQFF
TGTGCCAGCAGCCACAATGAGCAGTTCTTC
>NA|NA|TRBJ2-7|TRBV5-1
CASSLGSHSYEQYF
TGCGCCAGCAGCCTTGGTTCTCACTCCTACGAGCAGTACTTC
>NA|NA|TRBJ1-6|TRBV7-2
CASSSSLGPLHF
TGTGCCAGCAGCTCGAGCCTAGGACCCCTCCACTTT
>NA|NA|TRBJ1-4|TRBV11-2
CASSSRREPGEKLFF
TGTGCCAGCAGCTCCCGCCGCGAACCCGGAGAAAAACTGTTTTTT
>NA|NA|TRBJ2-3|TRBV2
CASSEDGDTQYF
TGTGCCAGCAGTGAGGATGGGGATACGCAGTATTTT
>NA|NA|TRBJ2-7|TRBV15
CATSRDRKGYEQYF
TGTGCCACCAGCAGAGATCGAAAGGGCTACGAGCAGTACTTC
>NA|many|TRBJ2-1|TRBV2
CASSEGTLSYNEQFF
TGTGCCAGCAGTGAAGGTACCCTCTCCTACAATGAGCAGTTCTTC
>NA|NA|TRBJ1-2|TRBV6-5
CASRPDPEHYYGYTF
TGTGCCAGCAGACCCGATCCCGAGCATTACTATGGCTACACCTTC
>TRBD1|NA|TRBJ2-2|TRBV19
CASSTPGTGWNTGELFF
TGTGCCAGTAGTACCCCCGGGACAGGGTGGAACACCGGGGAGCTGTTTTTT
>TRBD1|NA|TRBJ1-1|TRBV28
CASGTGWTEAFF
TGTGCCAGCGGGACAGGGTGGACTGAAGCTTTCTTT
>NA|NA|TRBJ2-7|TRBV6-1
CASSATQGFSYEQYF
TGTGCCAGCAGTGCAACTCAGGGTTTCTCCTACGAGCAGTACTTC
>TRBD1|NA|TRBJ2-7|TRBV27
CASSLSTGVGYEQYF
TGTGCCAGCAGTTTATCAACAGGGGTCGGTTACGAGCAGTACTTC
>TRBD1|NA|TRBJ1-5|TRBV28
CASSQGAKGNQPQHF
TGTGCCAGCAGCCAGGGGGCTAAGGGCAATCAGCCCCAGCATTTT
>NA|NA|TRBJ1-1|TRBV6-6
CASSYSPIRLNTEAFF
TGTGCCAGCAGTTACTCCCCCATTAGATTGAACACTGAAGCTTTCTTT
>NA|NA|TRBJ2-2|TRBV18
CASSPPTYGELFF
TGTGCCAGCTCACCACCGACATACGGGGAGCTGTTTTTT
>TRBD1|NA|TRBJ1-4|TRBV12-5
CGLGPYGNTREGAWETNEKLFF
TGTGGACTGGGGCCCTACGGAAACACACGGGAGGGGGCTTGGGAAACTAATGAAAAACTGTTTTTT
>NA|NA|TRBJ2-7|TRBV2
CASDRTGGVADQYF
TGTGCCAGCGACCGGACTGGCGGGGTCGCGGATCAGTACTTC
>NA|NA|TRBJ2-1|TRBV28
CASSLKLSSYNEQFF
TGTGCCAGCAGTTTAAAATTGAGCTCCTACAATGAGCAGTTCTTC
>NA|NA|TRBJ1-6|TRBV27
CASSLYHGQGYSPLHF
TGTGCCAGCAGTCTATACCATGGGCAGGGGTATTCACCCCTCCACTTT
>TRBD2|NA|TRBJ2-3|TRBV4-3
CASSPRTSGDTDTQYF
TGCGCCAGCAGCCCCCGGACTAGCGGGGACACAGATACGCAGTATTTT
>NA|NA|TRBJ1-6|TRBV6-4
CASSYSIWAYNSPLHF
TGTGCCAGCAGTTACTCAATCTGGGCCTATAATTCACCCCTCCACTTT
>NA|NA|TRBJ2-2|TRBV19
CASSMGRSDPYFTGELFF
TGTGCCAGTAGTATGGGGCGATCGGACCCCTATTTCACCGGGGAGCTGTTTTTT
>NA|NA|TRBJ2-6|TRBV6-6
CASSYSQSGANVLTF
TGTGCCAGCAGTTACTCACAATCTGGGGCCAACGTCCTGACTTTC
>TRBD1|NA|TRBJ1-1|TRBV19
CASSPLDRAAFF
TGTGCCAGTAGTCCTCTCGACAGGGCAGCTTTCTTT
>NA|NA|TRBJ1-6|TRBV27
CASSPHPAGRGYNSPLHF
TGTGCCAGCAGTCCCCACCCAGCAGGGAGGGGATATAATTCACCCCTCCACTTT
>NA|NA|TRBJ1-4|TRBV6-1
CASEVVLNEKLFF
TGTGCCAGCGAGGTTGTCTTGAATGAAAAACTGTTTTTT
>NA|NA|TRBJ1-2|TRBV6-5
CASSYSTGWGHYGYTF
TGTGCCAGCAGTTACTCTACGGGGTGGGGCCACTATGGCTACACCTTC
>NA|NA|TRBJ2-7|TRBV5-5
CASSRSYEQYF
TGTGCCAGCAGCCGGTCCTACGAGCAGTACTTC
>NA|NA|TRBJ1-6|TRBV28
CASRGGGRTNSPLHF
TGTGCCAGCAGAGGAGGGGGACGGACAAATTCACCCCTCCACTTT
>TRBD2|NA|TRBJ2-1|TRBV15
CATSRPYGGGYNEQFF
TGTGCCACCAGCAGACCGTATGGCGGGGGGTACAATGAGCAGTTCTTC
>NA|NA|TRBJ2-2|TRBV10-3
CAIMGGPNTGELFF
TGTGCCATCATGGGGGGGCCCAACACCGGGGAGCTGTTTTTT
>NA|NA|TRBJ1-4|TRBV15
CATSRGTQGGYEKLFF
TGTGCCACCAGCAGAGGGACGCAAGGAGGATACGAAAAACTGTTTTTT
>TRBD1|NA|TRBJ2-2|TRBV6-5
CASSLGQANTGELFF
TGTGCCAGCAGTCTGGGACAGGCGAACACCGGGGAGCTGTTTTTT
>TRBD1|NA|TRBJ1-2|TRBV6-1
CASSEGTGWYGYTF
TGTGCCAGCAGTGAAGGGACAGGGTGGTATGGCTACACCTTC
>TRBD2|NA|TRBJ2-3|TRBV4-3
CASSFSSGRTDTQYF
TGCGCCAGCAGCTTTTCTAGCGGACGCACAGATACGCAGTATTTT